The clone carrying this T cell receptor beta chain was found many times. Its antigen is undetermined. Germline trimming cut 5 bases from V and 7 bases from J; bases unmatched to any gene: 7. Per germline, CDR1 SGHVS and CDR2 FQNEAQ. This CDR3 comprises 16 residues. TCRdb itself ran the RT-PCR reads through MiXCR, one entry per CDR3 protein. The sample comprises 500,000 to 550,000 distinct CDR3 sequences, roughly 7.9% of which are singletons, and over 10% rests with the top ten. These data are taken from a study of response to subunit inactivated influenza vaccine. Study-wide points: The authors put forward the suggestion that each seasonal influenza vaccination may bring in only a limited number of new T cells.

The V gene is TRBV7-8, the J gene TRBJ2-1, with 14 bases matching TRBD2. The sequences come from PBMCs from blood, collected roughly 24 months after vaccination. The receptor was isolated from a man between 50 and 75 years old who received an inactivated influenza vaccine. The CDR3 loop reads CASSHRLAGGLNEQFF. The CDR3 coding sequence is TGTGCCAGCAGCCACCGACTAGCGGGAGGGTTGAATGAGCAGTTCTTC.